This T cell receptor beta chain originates from a study of shared clonotypes between healthy human individuals. Adults of Caucasian background living in Nashville, Tennessee made up all donors. Division of CD4+ cells produced a CD45RA+ naive subset and a CD45RA-negative memory subset. A deep-level run was used for the assay. Profiling relied on immunoSEQ multiplex PCR, and the TCRdb table lists in-frame clones only, not all of them. Among more than 2 million clones listed, more than 90% were seen once. Germline loops: CDR1 SGHAT, CDR2 FQNNGV. There are 16 residues in the CDR3. V gave up 5 bases and J gave up 1 base, with 18 bases separating them.

Sequencing input: naive CD4+ T cells sorted from blood. Subset meaning: CD45RA+ positively selected. The chain joins TRBV11-2 to TRBJ2-7; D ambiguous. The sequence derives from a man aged 18-30 years in good health. CDR3 sequence: CASSQQLMDPSYEQYF. The CDR3 nucleotides read TGTGCCAGCAGCCAACAGTTGATGGATCCGTCCTACGAGCAGTACTTC.